The T cell receptor beta chain described here comes from a study of blood T cell repertoires in COVID-19. Overall study: Both acute and convalescent COVID-19 samples were obtained from the United States, Italy and Spain. PBMCs, B-cell-depleted T cells, or T cells were the source of the cDNA or gDNA that made up the material.

Authors' data handling: From reference gene primer amplification, estimates of nucleated cell counts were derived. Generated by immunoSEQ multiplex PCR, the TCRdb table keeps only in-frame clones and is missing some. V and J calls and clone size come straight from that table; D and trimming were deduced from the DNA. In the table there are around 130,000 clones, 84% of which are singletons. What was sequenced was peripheral blood. The receptor was isolated from a human donor in a cohort sampled during active COVID-19.

In nucleotides, the CDR3 is TGTGCCAGCAGCCCCTTAGCATTAACAACTGGGGCCAACGTCCTGACTTTC. This sequence encodes CASSPLALTTGANVLTF. This chain links TRBV7-9 with TRBJ2-6; no reliable D call. The germline V gene encodes CDR1 SEHNR and CDR2 FQNEAQ (reference sequence). The CDR3 runs to 17 residues. The V end was cut by 5 bases, the J end by 2 bases, with 16 bases between.